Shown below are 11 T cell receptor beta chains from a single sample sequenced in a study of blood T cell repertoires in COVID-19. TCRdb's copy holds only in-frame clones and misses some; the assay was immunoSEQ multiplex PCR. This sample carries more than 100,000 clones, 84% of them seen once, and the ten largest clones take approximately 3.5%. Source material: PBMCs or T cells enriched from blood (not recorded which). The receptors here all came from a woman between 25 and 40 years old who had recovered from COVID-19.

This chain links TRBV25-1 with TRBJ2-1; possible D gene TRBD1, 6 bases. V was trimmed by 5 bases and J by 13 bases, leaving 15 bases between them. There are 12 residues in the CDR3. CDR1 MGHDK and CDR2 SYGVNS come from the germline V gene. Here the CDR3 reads CASSTYRATQFF. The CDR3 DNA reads TGTGCCAGCAGTACCTACAGGGCCACCCAGTTCTTC.

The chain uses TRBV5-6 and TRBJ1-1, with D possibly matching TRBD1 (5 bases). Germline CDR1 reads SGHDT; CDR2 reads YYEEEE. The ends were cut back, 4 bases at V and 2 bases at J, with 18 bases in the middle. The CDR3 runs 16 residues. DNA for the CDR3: TGTGCCAGCAGCCCAATCGGGACTCCGGACAACACTGAAGCTTTCTTT. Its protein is CASSPIGTPDNTEAFF.

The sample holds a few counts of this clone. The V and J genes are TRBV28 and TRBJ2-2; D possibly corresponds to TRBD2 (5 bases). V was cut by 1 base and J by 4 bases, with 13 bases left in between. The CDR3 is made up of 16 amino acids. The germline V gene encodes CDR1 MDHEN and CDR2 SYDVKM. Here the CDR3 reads CASSLYEYRGTGELFF. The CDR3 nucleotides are TGTGCCAGCAGTTTATATGAGTACCGGGGCACCGGGGAGCTGTTTTTT.

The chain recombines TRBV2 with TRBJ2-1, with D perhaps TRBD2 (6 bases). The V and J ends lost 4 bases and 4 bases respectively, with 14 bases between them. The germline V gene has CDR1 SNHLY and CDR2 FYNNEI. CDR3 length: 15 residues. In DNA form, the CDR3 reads TGTGCCAGCAGTGGGCCCGGGGGTAGGTACAATGAGCAGTTCTTC. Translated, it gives CASSGPGGRYNEQFF.

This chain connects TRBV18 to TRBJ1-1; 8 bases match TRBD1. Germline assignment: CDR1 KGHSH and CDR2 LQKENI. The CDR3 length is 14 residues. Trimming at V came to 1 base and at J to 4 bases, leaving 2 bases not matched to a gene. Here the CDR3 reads CASSPQQGGTEAFF. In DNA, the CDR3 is TGTGCCAGCTCACCACAACAGGGGGGCACTGAAGCTTTCTTT.

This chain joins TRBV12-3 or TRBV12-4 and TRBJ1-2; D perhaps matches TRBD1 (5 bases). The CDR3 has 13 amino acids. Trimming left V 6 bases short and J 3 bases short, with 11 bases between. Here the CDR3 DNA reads TGTGCCAGCAGCCCGACAGTTGACTATGGCTACACCTTC. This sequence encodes CASSPTVDYGYTF.

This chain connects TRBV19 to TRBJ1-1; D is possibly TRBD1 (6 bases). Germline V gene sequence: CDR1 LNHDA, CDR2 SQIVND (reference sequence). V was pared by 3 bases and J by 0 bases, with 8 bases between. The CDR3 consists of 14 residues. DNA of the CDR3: TGTGCCAGTAGTATGCAGGGGATGAACACTGAAGCTTTCTTT. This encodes CASSMQGMNTEAFF. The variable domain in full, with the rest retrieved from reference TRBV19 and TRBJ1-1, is DGGITQSPKYLFRKEGQNVTLSCEQNLNHDAMYWYRQDPGQGLRLIYYSQIVNDFQKGDIAEGYSVSREKKESFPLTVTSAQKNPTAFYLCASSMQGMNTEAFFGQGTRLTVV.

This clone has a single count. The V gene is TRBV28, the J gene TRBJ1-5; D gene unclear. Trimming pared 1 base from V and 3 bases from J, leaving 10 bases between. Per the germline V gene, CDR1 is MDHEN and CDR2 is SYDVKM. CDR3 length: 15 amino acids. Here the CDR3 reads CASSLFSGINQPQHF. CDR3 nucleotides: TGTGCCAGCAGTTTATTCTCCGGGATCAATCAGCCCCAGCATTTT.

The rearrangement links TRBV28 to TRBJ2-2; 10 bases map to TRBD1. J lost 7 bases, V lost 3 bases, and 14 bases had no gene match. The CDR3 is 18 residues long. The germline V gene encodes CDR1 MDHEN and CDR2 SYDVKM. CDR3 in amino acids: CASSFSGWGTGVDGELFF. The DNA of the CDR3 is TGTGCCAGCAGTTTCTCGGGTTGGGGGACAGGGGTTGACGGGGAGCTGTTTTTT.

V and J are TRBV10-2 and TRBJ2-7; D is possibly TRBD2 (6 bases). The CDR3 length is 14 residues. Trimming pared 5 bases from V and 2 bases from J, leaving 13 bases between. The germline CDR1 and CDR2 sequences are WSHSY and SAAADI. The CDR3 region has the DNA TGCGCCAGCAGTAGGGGTAGCGGACCCTACGAGCAGTACTTC. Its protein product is CASSRGSGPYEQYF.

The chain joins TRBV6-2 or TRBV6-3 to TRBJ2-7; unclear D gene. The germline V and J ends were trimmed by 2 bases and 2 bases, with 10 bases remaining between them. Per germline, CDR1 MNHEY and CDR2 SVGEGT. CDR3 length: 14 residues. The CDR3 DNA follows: TGTGCCAGCAGTTACCCGGTGATCCCCTACGAGCAGTACTTC. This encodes CASSYPVIPYEQYF.